The rows below give T cell receptor beta chains drawn from one sample of a study of cytomegalovirus exposure and HLA in healthy donors. Data came from immunoSEQ multiplex PCR; TCRdb stores just in-frame clones and leaves some out. This sample has around 89,000 clones, with about 74% found just once. Sequenced: PBMCs. Every receptor here comes from a man aged 40-50 years in good health and CMV-seronegative. Both conserved end residues are part of each CDR3. A D gene is named only where the DNA matches it firmly. Clone size is stated in some rows and not others, as once, few, many or a class when expanded.

CDR3 DNA: TGTGCCAGCAGCTTTGAACAGGGTGGAGCCCAGCATTTT; CDR3 protein: CASSFEQGGAQHF; V gene: TRBV11-1; D gene: -; J gene: TRBJ1-5; clone size: once
CDR3 DNA: TGTGCCAACAGTTTGGGGCCGAATGAGCAGTTCTTC; CDR3 protein: CANSLGPNEQFF; V gene: TRBV6-5; D gene: -; J gene: TRBJ2-1; clone size: -
CDR3 DNA: TGTGCCAGCCTACCAGATACGCAGTATTTT; CDR3 protein: CASLPDTQYF; V gene: TRBV6-5; D gene: -; J gene: TRBJ2-3; clone size: -
CDR3 DNA: TGTGCCAGCAGCCAAGACCCCCTGGCAGACACCTACGAGCAGTACTTC; CDR3 protein: CASSQDPLADTYEQYF; V gene: TRBV5-4; D gene: -; J gene: TRBJ2-7; clone size: few
CDR3 DNA: TGTGCCAGCAGTTATACCGGGACAGAGCAAGAGACCCAGTACTTC; CDR3 protein: CASSYTGTEQETQYF; V gene: TRBV6-5; D gene: TRBD1; J gene: TRBJ2-5; clone size: -
CDR3 DNA: TGTGCCAGCAGTCTCCTGCAGGTGACAGGGGGTTTACACGAGCAGTACTTC; CDR3 protein: CASSLLQVTGGLHEQYF; V gene: TRBV27; D gene: TRBD1; J gene: TRBJ2-7; clone size: -
CDR3 DNA: TGTGCCAGCAGCGTCGGTGTGAATGAGCAGTTCTTC; CDR3 protein: CASSVGVNEQFF; V gene: TRBV9; D gene: -; J gene: TRBJ2-1; clone size: many
CDR3 DNA: TGTGCCAGCACTCATACACCCGGGGGTCCCTACGAGCAGTACTTC; CDR3 protein: CASTHTPGGPYEQYF; V gene: TRBV6-6; D gene: -; J gene: TRBJ2-7; clone size: -
CDR3 DNA: TGTGCCAGCAGTGAAGGACTAGCGGCCACAGATACGCAGTATTTT; CDR3 protein: CASSEGLAATDTQYF; V gene: TRBV2; D gene: TRBD2; J gene: TRBJ2-3; clone size: -
CDR3 DNA: TGTGCCAGCAGCTCATCAGGGGGCGGTGGGGCTTTCTTT; CDR3 protein: CASSSSGGGGAFF; V gene: TRBV5-6; D gene: TRBD1; J gene: TRBJ1-1; clone size: -
CDR3 DNA: TGTGCCAGCAGTCCGCGACAGGGGATCGAACCCCTCCACTTT; CDR3 protein: CASSPRQGIEPLHF; V gene: TRBV27; D gene: TRBD1; J gene: TRBJ1-6; clone size: -
CDR3 DNA: TGCGCCAGCAGCGGCGGGGGCTCCTACGAGCAGTACTTC; CDR3 protein: CASSGGGSYEQYF; V gene: TRBV4-1; D gene: TRBD2; J gene: TRBJ2-7; clone size: -